Each of the 7 T cell receptor beta chains below was sequenced from the same sample in a study of T cell repertoires in cytomegalovirus infection. TCRdb reanalysed the reads using MiXCR and keeps one entry per CDR3 protein. This table has some 130,000 distinct CDR3 sequences, 8% to 9% appearing once. The specimen sequenced was PBMCs. These receptors were collected from a human donor in good health (CMV status not recorded). Some clones in this sample may be carry-over from other donors' samples.

The sample holds a few counts of this clonotype. This sequence joins TRBV6-2 or TRBV6-3 and TRBJ1-1; TRBD1 aligns across 10 bases. The CDR3 totals 14 residues. From germline, CDR1 is MNHEY and CDR2 SVGEGT. After removal of 8 bases from V and 4 bases from J, the junction contained 7 bases not matched to a gene. The CDR3 loop is CASARDRGATEAFF. The CDR3 DNA reads TGTGCCAGCGCAAGGGACAGGGGAGCCACTGAAGCTTTCTTT.

This clonotype was found many times. The chain couples TRBV7-2 to TRBJ1-2; no definite D call. The V and J ends lost 4 bases and 8 bases respectively, with 17 bases between them. The CDR3 is 14 residues long. CDR1 and CDR2 from the germline V gene are SGHTA and FQGNSA. The CDR3 sequence: CASSSLPSAAGYTF. DNA for the CDR3: TGTGCCAGCAGCTCATTACCGTCCGCCGCGGGCTACACCTTC. Full variable domain (outside the CDR3, taken from reference TRBV7-2 and TRBJ1-2): GAGVSQSPSNKVTEKGKDVELRCDPISGHTALYWYRQSLGQGLEFLIYFQGNSAPDKSGLPSDRFSAERTGGSVSTLTIQRTQQEDSAVYLCASSSLPSAAGYTFGSGTRLTVV.

This rearrangement joins TRBV15 to TRBJ2-7; TRBD2 agrees at 11 bases. CDR3 length: 14 amino acids. Germline V gene sequence: CDR1 LNHNV, CDR2 YYDKDF (reference sequence). V shed 2 bases and J 5 bases; nucleotides not matched to a gene: 2. The CDR3 loop is CATSRMGLADEQYF. CDR3 nucleotides: TGTGCCACCAGCAGAATGGGACTAGCGGACGAGCAGTACTTC.

This clonotype was seen repeatedly, ten times or more. The chain combines TRBV5-4 with TRBJ2-2, with 10 bases lining up with TRBD2. The germline V gene has CDR1 SGHNT and CDR2 YYREEE (reference sequence). This CDR3 spans 16 amino acids. Trimming removed 4 bases from V and 4 bases from J; junction bases left unmatched: 7. The CDR3 spells CASSKRGGQGTGELFF. DNA of the CDR3: TGTGCCAGCAGCAAGCGGGGGGGCCAGGGCACCGGGGAGCTGTTTTTT.

The chain has TRBV20-1 and TRBJ2-3; 7 bases are a match to TRBD2. The CDR3 consists of 14 residues. Germline V gives CDR1 DFQATT, CDR2 SNEGSKA (reference sequence). With 3 bases clipped from V and 2 bases from J, the junction kept 5 bases outside the gene matches. The CDR3 DNA follows: TGCAGTGCTAGGTTCGGGGGGACCACAGATACGCAGTATTTT. Translation gives CSARFGGTTDTQYF.

This clonotype appeared many times. The chain has TRBV6-2 or TRBV6-3 and TRBJ2-1; 9 bases line up with TRBD2. The trim removed 7 bases at V and 0 bases at J, leaving 16 bases unmatched. The CDR3 loop spans 19 amino acids. The germline CDR1 and CDR2 sequences are MNHEY and SVGEGT. CDR3: CASTPLGAGGGYSYNEQFF. CDR3 in DNA: TGTGCCAGCACCCCCCTCGGGGCGGGGGGGGGGTACTCCTACAATGAGCAGTTCTTC.

This clonotype was seen a few times. This chain connects TRBV12-3 or TRBV12-4 to TRBJ1-5; D is unresolved. CDR3 length equals 15 residues. Trimming stripped 5 bases from V and 0 bases from J, with 11 bases between. The CDR3 loop reads CASSNSLISNQPQHF. DNA for the CDR3: TGTGCCAGCAGTAATAGTCTGATTAGCAATCAGCCCCAGCATTTT.